A single sample gave rise to the 20 T cell receptor beta chains below, sequenced in a study of cytotoxic CD8 clonotypes in ibrutinib-treated CLL. Assay: immunoSEQ multiplex PCR; the TCRdb copy retains only in-frame clones and omits some. The table lists roughly 23,000 clones, approximately 77% of them singletons. This specimen was PBMCs, taken before ibrutinib treatment. These receptors were obtained from a human donor with chronic lymphocytic leukemia.

J is TRBJ2-5 and V is TRBV5-6, with D tentatively TRBD1 (6 bases). V was trimmed by 0 bases and J by 5 bases, leaving 14 bases between them. Germline-derived CDR1 and CDR2 are SGHDT and YYEEEE. The length of the CDR3 is 15 residues. CDR3 protein: CASSLGPGEWETQYF. CDR3 sequence (DNA): TGTGCCAGCAGCTTGGGGCCAGGGGAGTGGGAGACCCAGTACTTC.

The V gene is TRBV5-1, the J gene TRBJ2-5; the match to TRBD1 covers 8 bases. Germline loops: CDR1 SGHRS, CDR2 YFSETQ. CDR3 length equals 17 residues. V dropped 0 bases and J dropped 4; count of bases not matched to a gene: 11. The CDR3 sequence is CASSLGAGGPSRETQYF. In nucleotides, the CDR3 is TGCGCCAGCAGCTTGGGGGCAGGGGGCCCGTCGCGAGAGACCCAGTACTTC.

This clone was seen once. V is TRBV5-8 and J is TRBJ2-1; weak D call: TRBD1 (6 bases). Trimming pared 2 bases from V and 4 bases from J, leaving 13 bases between. Looked up from germline, CDR1 is SGHTS and CDR2 is YDEGEE. The CDR3 is made up of 15 amino acids. DNA for the CDR3: TGTGCCAGCAGCTTATTACAGGGATCGTACAATGAGCAGTTCTTC. Residues: CASSLLQGSYNEQFF.

J is TRBJ2-2 and V is TRBV4-1, with a tentative D call TRBD2 (6 bases). Germline V gene data show CDR1 as MGHRA and CDR2 as YSYEKL. The CDR3 has 17 amino acids. V lost 0 bases and J lost 6, with 17 bases in between. The CDR3, as DNA: TGCGCCAGCAGCCAAGATCAGAGGTCTCGGAGGGCCGGGGAGCTGTTTTTT. It codes for CASSQDQRSRRAGELFF.

This chain uses TRBV2 with TRBJ2-5; TRBD2 matches at 9 bases. Germline CDR1 is SNHLY and CDR2 is FYNNEI. This CDR3 is 15 amino acids long. The J segment lost 4 bases and the V segment lost 1 base, leaving 4 bases of the junction unmatched. The CDR3 DNA follows: TGTGCCAGCAGTGAAGTGGGCGGGGGGGCAGAGACCCAGTACTTC. Translation gives CASSEVGGGAETQYF.

The genes are TRBV28 and TRBJ1-4, with TRBD1 as a possible D gene (5 bases). Germline CDR1 and CDR2: MDHEN and SYDVKM. V gave up 3 bases and J gave up 6 bases, with 14 bases separating them. This CDR3 contains 15 residues. The CDR3 sequence is CASSFLGTRDEKLFF. The CDR3 nucleotides are TGTGCCAGCAGTTTTTTGGGGACGCGGGATGAAAAACTGTTTTTT.

CDR3 nucleotide sequence: TGTGCCAGCAGTGGGGGACAGGGCTCCTACGAGCAGTACTTC. It is translated as CASSGGQGSYEQYF. The V call is TRBV2, the J call TRBJ2-7; 9 nucleotides align to TRBD1. The germline gives CDR1 SNHLY, CDR2 FYNNEI. The CDR3 spans 14 residues. Unmatched junction bases numbered 1, after V lost 4 bases and J lost 0 bases. Drawing the rest from reference TRBV2 and TRBJ2-7, the complete variable domain is EPEVTQTPSHQVTQMGQEVILRCVPISNHLYFYWYRQILGQKVEFLVSFYNNEISEKSEIFDDQFSVERPDGSNFTLKIRSTKLEDSAMYFCASSGGQGSYEQYFGPGTRLTVT.

V usage is TRBV6-1 and J usage is TRBJ2-1; D ambiguous. The V end was cut by 8 bases, the J end by 7 bases, with 15 bases between. This CDR3 region has 13 residues. The V gene's germline CDR1 is MNHNS and CDR2 SASEGT. CDR3 DNA: TGTGCCAGCTTTGTGAGTCCCCGTAATGAGCAGTTCTTC. Amino acids: CASFVSPRNEQFF.

In this sample, this clone turned up once. The V call is TRBV10-3, the J call TRBJ2-1; a weak D match, TRBD1 (6 bases). V dropped 0 bases and J dropped 4 bases, with 7 bases sitting between them. The CDR3 covers 14 residues. Germline V lookup: CDR1 ENHRY, CDR2 SYGVKD. Here the CDR3 DNA reads TGTGCCATCAGTGAGTCTCAGGGGTACAATGAGCAGTTCTTC. This codes for CAISESQGYNEQFF.

As for this clone: At the DNA level, this CDR3 is encoded by other sequences in the same sample as well. This chain links TRBV6-5 with TRBJ1-1; D is unclear. The CDR3 spans 12 residues. Germline V lookup: CDR1 MNHEY, CDR2 SVGAGI. Deletions cut 5 bases from V and 0 bases from J, with 4 bases between. The CDR3 nucleotides are TGTGCCAGCAGTACAATGAACACTGAAGCTTTCTTT. As protein: CASSTMNTEAFF.

The chain employs TRBV10-3 and TRBJ1-2; D is ambiguous. The CDR3 runs to 14 residues. Germline CDR1 reads ENHRY; CDR2 reads SYGVKD. Trimming removed 0 bases at V and 4 bases at J, with 9 bases between. CDR3 sequence: CAISESVTGYGYTF. The CDR3 nucleotides are TGTGCCATCAGTGAGTCGGTCACGGGCTATGGCTACACCTTC.

The CDR3 DNA sequence: TGTGCCAGCAGCTTAGTTGCAGGGGAGGTTGGCTACACCTTC. Translation: CASSLVAGEVGYTF. J is TRBJ1-2 and V is TRBV7-9; TRBD1 is a possible D gene (6 bases). CDR1 is SEHNR and CDR2 is FQNEAQ in the germline V gene (reference sequence). Trimming left V 1 base short and J 7 bases short, with 13 bases between. The CDR3 totals 14 residues.

This clone was counted a few times. The CDR3 protein is CASSQDSLAGAYEQYF. CDR3 in DNA: TGCGCCAGCAGCCAAGATAGTCTAGCGGGAGCCTACGAGCAGTACTTC. This chain uses TRBV4-1 with TRBJ2-7; TRBD2 matches 10 bases. CDR1 MGHRA and CDR2 YSYEKL come from the germline V gene. J lost 2 bases, V lost 0 bases, and 4 bases had no gene match. This CDR3 region has 16 residues.

V gene TRBV6-1 combines with J gene TRBJ2-7; D tentatively reads TRBD1 or TRBD2 (5 bases each). The CDR3 is 14 amino acids. Between the trimmed V and J ends, which lost 5 bases and 0 bases, there was a span of 11 bases. Per germline, CDR1 MNHNS and CDR2 SASEGT. CDR3: CASSPGAFSYEQYF. Here the CDR3 DNA reads TGTGCCAGCAGTCCCGGGGCCTTCTCCTACGAGCAGTACTTC.

This clone was detected a few times. This chain uses TRBV6-8 with TRBJ2-3; TRBD2 aligns across 7 bases. From germline, CDR1 is MNHGY and CDR2 SAAAGT. Trimming removed 6 bases from V and 4 bases from J; junction bases left unmatched: 1. This CDR3 contains 12 residues. The CDR3 protein is CASRLASDTQYF. CDR3 DNA sequence: TGTGCCAGCAGACTAGCGTCAGATACGCAGTATTTT.

V is TRBV5-1 and J is TRBJ2-3; 8 bases line up with TRBD2. Germline CDR1 SGHRS, CDR2 YFSETQ. CDR3 size: 14 residues. V shed 4 bases and J 1 base; nucleotides not matched to a gene: 2. The CDR3 sequence is CASSREGGTDTQYF. Here the CDR3 DNA reads TGCGCCAGCAGCCGGGAGGGGGGCACAGATACGCAGTATTTT.

The rearrangement uses TRBV5-1 and TRBJ2-5; D perhaps matches TRBD1 (6 bases). V lost 1 base and J lost 4, with 11 bases in between. CDR1 is SGHRS and CDR2 is YFSETQ in the germline V gene. The CDR3 has 14 amino acids. Here the CDR3 reads CASSLTGPPETQYF. CDR3 bases: TGCGCCAGCAGCTTGACAGGGCCCCCAGAGACCCAGTACTTC.

The genes are TRBV19 and TRBJ1-5; D call uncertain. Germline loops: CDR1 LNHDA, CDR2 SQIVND (reference sequence). Trimming shortened V by 7 bases and J by 0 bases, and 16 bases separated the two germline ends. The CDR3 is made up of 16 amino acids. CDR3 loop: CASNERSGPSNQPQHF. CDR3 DNA: TGTGCCAGTAATGAGCGAAGCGGTCCTAGCAATCAGCCCCAGCATTTT.

The rearrangement uses TRBV5-1 and TRBJ2-5; D is possibly TRBD2 (7 bases). The CDR3 is 16 amino acids. Trimming left V 1 base short and J 3 bases short, with 16 bases between. CDR1 and CDR2 (germline): SGHRS, YFSETQ. Written as DNA, the CDR3 is TGCGCCAGCAGCTTGACGCCGGGGGGCCGAGAAGAGACCCAGTACTTC. This encodes CASSLTPGGREETQYF.

This clone was observed a handful of times. The chain uses TRBV10-3 and TRBJ1-6, with D unresolved. Trimming removed 2 bases from V and 7 bases from J, with 6 bases in between. Germline CDR1 reads ENHRY; CDR2 reads SYGVKD. CDR3 length equals 13 residues. The CDR3, as DNA: TGTGCCATCAGTGAGGGGTGGAATTCACCCCTCCACTTT. Its protein product is CAISEGWNSPLHF.